This T cell receptor beta chain was documented in a study of blood T cell repertoires in COVID-19 (dated by TCRdb to 2018 to 2020). In terms of the full investigation: Samples from collaborators originated in the United States, Italy and Spain and spanned both the acute and convalescent phases of COVID-19. Where available, HLA class I and class II types were obtained from metadata supplied by the sample provider rather than from assay-based typing. The material from the prospective study consisted of cDNA or gDNA derived from T cells, B-cell-depleted T cells, or PBMCs. The repertoires were released in a freely available public database meant as a resource for research on the immune response to SARS-CoV-2. The dataset comprised deeply sampled blood TCRbeta repertoires from subjects exposed to, actively infected with, or recovered from COVID-19. Sample metadata almost always included a de-identified subject ID, COVID-19 status, age in years and sex. Samples came from the ongoing ImmuneRACE study (first 160 participants) plus 1,254 subjects from 6 global collaborators.

Concerning this clone itself: Its specific antigen is unknown. Base qualities were left out, and no much larger clone turns up one base away.

TCRbeta CDR3 regions were amplified from genomic DNA using the immunoSEQ Assay, a bias-controlled multiplex PCR. Per the source publication's procedure: Within the assay, amplification of reference gene primers was used to estimate how many nucleated cells each sample contained. To quantify the absolute abundance of each unique TCRbeta CDR3 rearrangement, sequence reads were collapsed and filtered. For each sample, productive Simpson clonality was calculated by taking the square root of Simpson's diversity index across productive rearrangements. The immuneACCESS repertoire file appears here via TCRdb, limited to in-frame rearrangements. These files lack a portion of the clones; in checked studies, under half of the deficit traces to unresolved V genes, and the cause of the others is not known. D and trimming come from the DNA, and the V and J calls and clone size come from that table. The table for this sample lists about 200,000 clones; approximately 90% of them were counted only once. Roughly 10% of the sample is in the top ten clones.

One collaborating source in Seattle enrolled patients while the patients were actively infected and followed the patients over time throughout the course of disease. The collaborating institutions used their own protocols to collect whole blood in K2EDTA tubes. For TCRbeta analysis, collaborators shipped samples as frozen whole blood, isolated PBMCs, or DNA extracted from either of those sample types. Broader findings and caveats from the paper: How much clinical and demographic metadata was included differed by source and by participant, and the metadata was provided uncurated.

The CDR3, from cysteine to phenylalanine, totals 14 residues. This entry keeps only the CDR3 DNA: 42 bases, framed from base 1. According to the germline V gene, CDR1 reads LGHNA and CDR2 reads YNFKEQ. Cut back by 0 bases and 3 bases, the V and J ends lie 6 bases apart. The TCR sequence derives from a woman aged 50 to 60 with COVID-19, enrolled during active disease. Sequenced input: peripheral blood. The chain uses TRBV4-2 and TRBJ1-5; confidence is insufficient to name the D gene. The sequenced DNA is TGTGCCAGCAGCCAAGATTTAATCAATCAGCCCCAGCATTTT. Translated, this is CASSQDLINQPQHF.